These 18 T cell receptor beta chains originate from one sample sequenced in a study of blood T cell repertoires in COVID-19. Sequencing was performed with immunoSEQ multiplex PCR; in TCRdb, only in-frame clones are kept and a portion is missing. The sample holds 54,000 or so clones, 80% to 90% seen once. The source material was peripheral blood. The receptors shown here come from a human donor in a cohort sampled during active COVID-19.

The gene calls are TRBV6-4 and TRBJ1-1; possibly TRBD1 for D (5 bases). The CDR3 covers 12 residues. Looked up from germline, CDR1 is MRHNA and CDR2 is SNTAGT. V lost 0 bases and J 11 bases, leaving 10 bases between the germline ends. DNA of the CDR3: TGTGCCAGCAGTGACTCTAGGGGCACGGCTTTCTTT. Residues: CASSDSRGTAFF.

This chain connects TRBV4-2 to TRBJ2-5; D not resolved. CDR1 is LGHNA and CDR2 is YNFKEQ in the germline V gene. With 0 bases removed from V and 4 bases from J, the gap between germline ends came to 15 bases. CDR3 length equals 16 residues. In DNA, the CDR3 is TGTGCCAGCAGCCAAGAAGGAGTAGCTGGCATAGAGACCCAGTACTTC. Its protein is CASSQEGVAGIETQYF.

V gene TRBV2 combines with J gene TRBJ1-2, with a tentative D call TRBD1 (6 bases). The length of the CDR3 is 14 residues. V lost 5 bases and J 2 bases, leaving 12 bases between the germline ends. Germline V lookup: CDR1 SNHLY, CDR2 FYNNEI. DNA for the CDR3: TGTGCCAGCAGTTACCCGGACAGAAACTATGGCTACACCTTC. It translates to CASSYPDRNYGYTF.

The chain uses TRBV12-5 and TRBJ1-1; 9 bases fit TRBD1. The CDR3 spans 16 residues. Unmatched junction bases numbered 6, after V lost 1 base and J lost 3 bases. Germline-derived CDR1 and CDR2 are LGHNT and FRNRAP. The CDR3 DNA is TGTGCTAGTGGTTTGGCCCAACAGGGGGCGTACACTGAAGCTTTCTTT. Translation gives CASGLAQQGAYTEAFF.

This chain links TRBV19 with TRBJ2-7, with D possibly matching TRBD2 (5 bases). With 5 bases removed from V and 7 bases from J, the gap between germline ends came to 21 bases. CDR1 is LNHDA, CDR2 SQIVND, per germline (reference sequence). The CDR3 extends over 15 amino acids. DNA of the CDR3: TGTGCCAGTAGTTCAACACCACCCCAGAGCGGAGAGCAGTACTTC. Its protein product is CASSSTPPQSGEQYF.

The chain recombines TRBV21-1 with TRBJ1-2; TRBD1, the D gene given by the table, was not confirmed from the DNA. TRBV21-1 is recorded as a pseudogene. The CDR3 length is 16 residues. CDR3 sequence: CASSKALSDRVNGYTF. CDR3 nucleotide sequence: TGTGCCAGCAGCAAAGCGCTTTCCGACAGGGTTAATGGCTACACCTTC.

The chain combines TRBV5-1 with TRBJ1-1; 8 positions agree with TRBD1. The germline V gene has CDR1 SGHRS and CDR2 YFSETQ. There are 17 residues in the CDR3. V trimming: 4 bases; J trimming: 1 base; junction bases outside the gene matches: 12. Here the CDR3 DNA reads TGCGCCAGCAGCACCTTCGCGACAGGGGCTCGGAACACTGAAGCTTTCTTT. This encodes CASSTFATGARNTEAFF.

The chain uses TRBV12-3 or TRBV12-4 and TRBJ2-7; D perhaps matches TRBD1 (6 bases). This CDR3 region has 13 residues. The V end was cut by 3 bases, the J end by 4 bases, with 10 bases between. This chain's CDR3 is CASSLNRVYEQYF. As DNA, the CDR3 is TGTGCCAGCAGTTTGAACAGGGTGTACGAGCAGTACTTC.

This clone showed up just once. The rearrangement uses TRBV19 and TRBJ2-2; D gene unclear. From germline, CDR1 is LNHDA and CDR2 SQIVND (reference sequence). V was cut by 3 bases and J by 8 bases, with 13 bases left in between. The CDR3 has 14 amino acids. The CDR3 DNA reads TGTGCCAGTAGTATCAGTACAGCACGGGGGGAGCTGTTTTTT. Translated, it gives CASSISTARGELFF.

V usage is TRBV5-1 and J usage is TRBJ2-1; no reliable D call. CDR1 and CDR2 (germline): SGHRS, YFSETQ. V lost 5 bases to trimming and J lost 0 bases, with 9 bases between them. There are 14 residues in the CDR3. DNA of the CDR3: TGCGCCAGCAGTGGCGGAAGCTCCTACAATGAGCAGTTCTTC. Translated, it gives CASSGGSSYNEQFF.

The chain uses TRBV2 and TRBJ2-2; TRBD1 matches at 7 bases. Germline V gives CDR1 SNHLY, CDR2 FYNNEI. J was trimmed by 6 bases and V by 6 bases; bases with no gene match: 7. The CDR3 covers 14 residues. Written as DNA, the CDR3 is TGTGCCAGCAGACCATACCAGGGGGCCGGGGAGCTGTTTTTT. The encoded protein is CASRPYQGAGELFF. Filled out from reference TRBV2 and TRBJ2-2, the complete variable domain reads EPEVTQTPSHQVTQMGQEVILRCVPISNHLYFYWYRQILGQKVEFLVSFYNNEISEKSEIFDDQFSVERPDGSNFTLKIRSTKLEDSAMYFCASRPYQGAGELFFGEGSRLTVL.

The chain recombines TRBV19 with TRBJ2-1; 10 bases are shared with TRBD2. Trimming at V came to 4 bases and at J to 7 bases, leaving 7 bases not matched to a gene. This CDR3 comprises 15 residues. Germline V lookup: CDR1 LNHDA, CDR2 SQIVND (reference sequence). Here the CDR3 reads CASSSGLAGVNEQFF. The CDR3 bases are TGTGCCAGTAGTAGTGGGCTAGCGGGAGTTAATGAGCAGTTCTTC.

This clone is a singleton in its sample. The chain's CDR3 is CASSVIQGDTGELFF. DNA of the CDR3: TGTGCCAGCAGCGTCATACAGGGCGATACCGGGGAGCTGTTTTTT. V gene TRBV2 combines with J gene TRBJ2-2, with TRBD1 as a possible D gene (6 bases). This CDR3 has 15 residues. V lost 6 bases, J lost 5 bases, and 16 bases lay in between. CDR1 SNHLY and CDR2 FYNNEI come from the germline V gene.

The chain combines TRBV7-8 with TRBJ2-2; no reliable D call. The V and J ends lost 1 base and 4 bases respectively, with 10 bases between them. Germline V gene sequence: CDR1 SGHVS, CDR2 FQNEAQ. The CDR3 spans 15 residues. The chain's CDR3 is CASSLGFLATGELFF. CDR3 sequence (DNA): TGTGCCAGCAGCTTAGGCTTTTTGGCCACCGGGGAGCTGTTTTTT.

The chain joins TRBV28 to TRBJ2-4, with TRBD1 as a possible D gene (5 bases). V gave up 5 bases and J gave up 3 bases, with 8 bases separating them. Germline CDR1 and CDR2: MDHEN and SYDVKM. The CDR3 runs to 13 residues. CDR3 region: CASSIGVKNIQYF. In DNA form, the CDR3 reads TGTGCCAGCAGTATAGGGGTCAAAAACATTCAGTACTTC.

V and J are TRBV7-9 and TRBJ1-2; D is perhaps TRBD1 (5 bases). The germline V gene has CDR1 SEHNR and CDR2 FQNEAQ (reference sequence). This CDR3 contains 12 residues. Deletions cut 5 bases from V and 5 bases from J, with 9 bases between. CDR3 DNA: TGTGCCAGCAGCACGGGGGGATATGGCTACACCTTC. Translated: CASSTGGYGYTF.

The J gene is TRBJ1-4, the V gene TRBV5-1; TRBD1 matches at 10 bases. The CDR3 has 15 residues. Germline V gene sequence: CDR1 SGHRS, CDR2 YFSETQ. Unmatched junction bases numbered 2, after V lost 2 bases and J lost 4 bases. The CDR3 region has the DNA TGCGCCAGCAGCTTCTGGACAGGGGGTAATGAAAAACTGTTTTTT. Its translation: CASSFWTGGNEKLFF. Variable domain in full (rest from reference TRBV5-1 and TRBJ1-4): KAGVTQTPRYLIKTRGQQVTLSCSPISGHRSVSWYQQTPGQGLQFLFEYFSETQRNKGNFPGRFSGRQFSNSRSEMNVSTLELGDSALYLCASSFWTGGNEKLFFGSGTQLSVL.

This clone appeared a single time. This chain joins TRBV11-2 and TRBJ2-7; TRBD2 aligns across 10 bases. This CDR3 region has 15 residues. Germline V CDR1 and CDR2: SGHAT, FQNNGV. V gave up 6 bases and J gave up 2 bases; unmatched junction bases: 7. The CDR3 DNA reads TGTGCCAGCAGTTACTCTAGCGGGGGACCCTACGAGCAGTACTTC. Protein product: CASSYSSGGPYEQYF. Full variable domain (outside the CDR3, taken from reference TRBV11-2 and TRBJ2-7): EAGVAQSPRYKIIEKRQSVAFWCNPISGHATLYWYQQILGQGPKLLIQFQNNGVVDDSQLPKDRFSAERLKGVDSTLKIQPAKLEDSAVYLCASSYSSGGPYEQYFGPGTRLTVT.